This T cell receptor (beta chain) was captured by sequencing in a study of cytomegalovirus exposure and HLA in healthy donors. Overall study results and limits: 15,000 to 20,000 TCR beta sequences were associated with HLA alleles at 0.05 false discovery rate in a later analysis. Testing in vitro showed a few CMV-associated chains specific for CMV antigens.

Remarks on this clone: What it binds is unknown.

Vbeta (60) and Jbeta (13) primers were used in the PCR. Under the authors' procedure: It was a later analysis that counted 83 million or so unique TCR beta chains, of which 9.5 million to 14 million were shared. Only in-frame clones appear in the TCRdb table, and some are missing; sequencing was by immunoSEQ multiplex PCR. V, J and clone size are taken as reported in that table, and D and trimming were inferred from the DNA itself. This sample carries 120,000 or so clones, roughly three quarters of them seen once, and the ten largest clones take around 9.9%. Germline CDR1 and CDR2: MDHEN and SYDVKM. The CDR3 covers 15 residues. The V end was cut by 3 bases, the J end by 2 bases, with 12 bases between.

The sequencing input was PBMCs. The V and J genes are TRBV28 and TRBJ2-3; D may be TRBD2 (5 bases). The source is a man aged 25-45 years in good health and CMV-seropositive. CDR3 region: CASSLHRDYTDTQYF. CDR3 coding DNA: TGTGCCAGCAGTTTGCACCGTGACTACACAGATACGCAGTATTTT.